The sequence of this T cell receptor (beta chain) was determined in a study of cytotoxic CD8 clonotypes in ibrutinib-treated CLL. The length of the CDR3 is 12 residues. Germline V gene lookup returns CDR1 MNHNY and CDR2 SVGAGI (reference sequence). V was clipped by 7 bases and J by 3 bases, with 6 bases between them. Only in-frame clones appear in the TCRdb table, and some are missing; sequencing was by immunoSEQ multiplex PCR. The sample contains about 44,000 clones, 69% of which appear only once. V gene TRBV6-6 combines with J gene TRBJ2-2; no definite D call. This clonotype originated in a human donor with chronic lymphocytic leukemia. The starting material was PBMCs, obtained after 12 months of ibrutinib treatment. The CDR3 DNA sequence: TGTGCCAGCAATTTTTACACCGGGGAGCTGTTTTTT. Translated: CASNFYTGELFF.